The TCR beta chain described here comes from a study of human T cells and chemical hapten exposure (dated by TCRdb to the early 2020s). For the study in its entirety: For sensitization, 2% DPC in acetone was applied to a roughly 2 cm by roughly 2 cm area of upper inner arm skin. Weekly therapeutic DPC doses were additionally applied to the scalp of patients throughout the roughly 22-week study period. Patch tests used Finn chambers with 0.01% DPC on the upper back, scored after 6 days by International Contact Dermatitis Research Group standards. Most of the patients in the cohort were female, and the cohort covered alopecia areata with under or over 50% scalp involvement, alopecia totalis and alopecia universalis. The libraries were sequenced as a pool, and the TCR yield per sample differed mostly because of small variations in library volumes within the pool. Peripheral blood TCR repertoire changes were tracked in vivo in alopecia patients during primary and secondary sensitization to the hapten diphenylcyclopropenone (DPC). Blood samples were taken from patients before sensitization (week 0) and at 2, 6 and about 24 weeks after DPC sensitization. Twenty-nine alopecia patients provided blood for TCR sequencing at one to four time points (pre-sensitization, 2, 6 and 24 weeks).

The paper as a whole reports these results and caveats: Alopecia, a presumed autoimmune disease, was present in all patients, so the immune response of the patients might differ from that of healthy individuals. DPC sensitization did not change how many TCRs were above 1 in 1000 frequency, and no evidence was found of alterations in global repertoire structure. After repeated subsampling, changes were observed in the strength of the expansion versus patch-test correlation and in the threshold at which the correlation became significant. Compared with pre-sensitization or healthy control sets, expanded TCRs formed significantly more large CDR3 similarity clusters, which is consistent with antigen-driven responses. Patch test score was positively correlated with the number of PT1 expanded TCRs, with significance at thresholds 8, 16 and 32 but not at 4.

The library was prepared using RACE. Sequencing took place on a NextSeq 500. During library preparation, unique molecular identifiers were attached to individual cDNA molecules so that TCRs could be counted quantitatively and reproducibly. Each blood RNA sample was used to sequence both TCR alpha and TCR beta chains. On the authors' methods: The median number of TCRs per sample was some 100,000, ranging from 23,224 to 690,600. The Decombinator software suite was used to annotate the V, J and CDR3 of the TCR reads. For the PS versus PT1 abundance plots, all samples were subsampled to the same number of TCRs (28,000). Expanded TCRs were defined as absent before sensitization and observed at least eight times at the 2-week time point. TCRdb itself trimmed the public reads at Q25 with fastp, ran MiXCR and retained productive beta chains. Rows are unified per CDR3 protein, each entry keeping the most common DNA and genes. The authors' filters were not applied to this entry. The sample data list roughly 380,000 distinct CDR3 sequences, and roughly 5% of these were observed just once. 2.5% to 3% of the sample is in the top ten clones.

In light of the paper, this sample's time point label describes: pre-sensitization, week 0. The treatment or condition label corresponds to: therapeutic diphenylcyclopropenone sensitization with weekly scalp DPC. At each patch-test visit, blood was drawn before the patch test was applied. Eligible patients were aged 18 to 70, diagnosed with alopecia, deemed suitable for DPC therapy, and excluded if pregnant. Total RNA was extracted from unfractionated whole blood collected in Tempus Blood RNA tubes. Taken from cysteine to phenylalanine, the CDR3 has 13 residues. Of the read, only the CDR3 DNA is kept; its 39 bases are in frame from base 1. V and J are truncated by 1 base and 2 bases respectively, leaving an intervening sequence of 9 bases. Based on the germline V gene (reference sequence), the CDR1 and CDR2 sequences are DFQATT and SNEGSKA. This clonotype was seen ten or more times. Its target antigen remains unknown. The input lacks base qualities; no much larger clone sits a single base away.

The rearrangement combines TRBV20-1 with TRBJ2-7; possibly the D gene is TRBD1, per 6 matching bases. Specimen: whole blood, collected in connection with sensitization to the hapten diphenylcyclopropenone (DPC). The TCR was taken from a woman in her 50s with alopecia areata. Some clones in this sample may be carry-over from other donors' samples. The CDR3 here reads CSARAGTTYEQYF. The DNA sequence is as follows: TGCAGTGCTAGAGCAGGGACAACCTACGAGCAGTACTTC.